This T cell receptor (beta chain) came from a study of cytomegalovirus exposure and HLA in healthy donors. The PCR contained 60 Vbeta and 13 Jbeta primers. Clones were read by immunoSEQ multiplex PCR, and TCRdb kept only the in-frame ones, dropping some. The table shows fewer than 200,000 clones, with about 82% occurring only once. This CDR3 contains 15 residues. V lost 6 bases and J 0 bases, leaving 12 bases between the germline ends. The germline V gene has CDR1 SGHTA and CDR2 FQGTGA. This sequence was found in a female donor in good health and CMV-seronegative. Sequencing was carried out using PBMCs. The genes are TRBV7-3 and TRBJ2-1, with D maybe TRBD2 (6 bases). The CDR3 here is CASRLDGSSYNEQFF. CDR3 DNA: TGTGCCAGCAGACTCGACGGGAGCTCCTACAATGAGCAGTTCTTC.